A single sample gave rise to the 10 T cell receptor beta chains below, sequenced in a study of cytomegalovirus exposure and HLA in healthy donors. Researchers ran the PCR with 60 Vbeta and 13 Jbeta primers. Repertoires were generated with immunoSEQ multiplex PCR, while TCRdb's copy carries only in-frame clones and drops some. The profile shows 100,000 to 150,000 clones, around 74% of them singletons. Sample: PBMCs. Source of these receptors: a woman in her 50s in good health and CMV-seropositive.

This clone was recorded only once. The CDR3 nucleotides read TGTGCCAGCAGCTTAGCCAGGACAGGGTCCACAGATACGCAGTATTTT. This translates into CASSLARTGSTDTQYF. V usage is TRBV11-2 and J usage is TRBJ2-3; the match to TRBD1 covers 8 bases. Germline V gives CDR1 SGHAT, CDR2 FQNNGV. V trimming: 1 base; J trimming: 2 bases; junction bases outside the gene matches: 5. The CDR3 is made up of 16 amino acids.

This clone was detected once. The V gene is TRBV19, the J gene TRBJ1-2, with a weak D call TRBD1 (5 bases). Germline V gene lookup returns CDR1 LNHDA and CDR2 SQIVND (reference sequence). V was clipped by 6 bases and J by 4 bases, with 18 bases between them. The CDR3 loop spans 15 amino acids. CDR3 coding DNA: TGTGCCAGTAGGCAGGGTGGTCTAGGGCTCTATGGCTACACCTTC. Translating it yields CASRQGGLGLYGYTF.

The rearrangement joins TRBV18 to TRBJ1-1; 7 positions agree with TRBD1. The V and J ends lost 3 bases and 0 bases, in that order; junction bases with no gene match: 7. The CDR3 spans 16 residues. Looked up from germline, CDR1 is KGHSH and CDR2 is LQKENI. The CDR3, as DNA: TGTGCCAGCTCACCCGGGACAGTTGCCTTGAACACTGAAGCTTTCTTT. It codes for CASSPGTVALNTEAFF.

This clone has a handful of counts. The CDR3 loop reads CAWSPGTGENQPQHF. The CDR3 nucleotides read TGTGCCTGGAGCCCCGGGACAGGGGAGAATCAGCCCCAGCATTTT. This chain links TRBV30 with TRBJ1-5, with 10 bases fitting TRBD1. Germline CDR1 reads GTSNPN; CDR2 reads SVGIG (reference sequence). Trimming at V came to 3 bases and at J to 4 bases, leaving 6 bases not matched to a gene. The CDR3 runs 15 residues.

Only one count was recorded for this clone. CDR3 residues: CAISGQSNQPQHF. In nucleotides, the CDR3 is TGTGCCATCTCGGGACAGTCCAATCAGCCCCAGCATTTT. The rearrangement joins TRBV10-3 to TRBJ1-5, with TRBD1 identical over 7 bases. There are 13 residues in the CDR3. The J segment lost 3 bases and the V segment lost 8 bases, leaving 4 bases of the junction unmatched. Germline CDR1 and CDR2: ENHRY and SYGVKD.

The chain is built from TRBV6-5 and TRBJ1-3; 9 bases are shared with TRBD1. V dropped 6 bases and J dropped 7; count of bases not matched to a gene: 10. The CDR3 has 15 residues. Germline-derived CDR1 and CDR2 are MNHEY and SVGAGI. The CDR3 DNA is TGTGCCAGCAGACTCGGGACAGGGATGAGTAACACCATATATTTT. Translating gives CASRLGTGMSNTIYF.

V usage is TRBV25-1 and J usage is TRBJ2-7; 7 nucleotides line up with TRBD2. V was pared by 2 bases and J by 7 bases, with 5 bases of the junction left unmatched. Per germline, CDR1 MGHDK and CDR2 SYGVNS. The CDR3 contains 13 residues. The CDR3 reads CASSEIAGEEQYF. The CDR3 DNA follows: TGTGCCAGCAGTGAAATCGCGGGGGAGGAGCAGTACTTC.

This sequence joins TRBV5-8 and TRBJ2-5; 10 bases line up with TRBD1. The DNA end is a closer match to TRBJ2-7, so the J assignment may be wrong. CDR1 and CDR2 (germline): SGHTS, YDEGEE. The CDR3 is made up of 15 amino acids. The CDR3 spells CASSSGTGVNHEQYF. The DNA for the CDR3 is TGTGCCAGCAGCTCCGGGACAGGGGTTAATCACGAGCAGTACTTC.

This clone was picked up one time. CDR3 DNA: TGTGCCAGCAGTAGCAGGGGCCGGGGGGTAGTCCTGACTTTC. Translated, it gives CASSSRGRGVVLTF. The V gene is TRBV27, the J gene TRBJ2-6; D is possibly TRBD2 (7 bases). This CDR3 is 14 amino acids long. The V end was cut by 5 bases, the J end by 13 bases, with 18 bases between. Germline V gene data show CDR1 as MNHEY and CDR2 as SMNVEV (reference sequence). The whole variable domain, filled in from reference TRBV27 and TRBJ2-6, reads EAQVTQNPRYLITVTGKKLTVTCSQNMNHEYMSWYRQDPGLGLRQIYYSMNVEVTDKGDVPEGYKVSRKEKRNFPLILESPSPNQTSLYFCASSSRGRGVVLTFGAGSRLTVL.

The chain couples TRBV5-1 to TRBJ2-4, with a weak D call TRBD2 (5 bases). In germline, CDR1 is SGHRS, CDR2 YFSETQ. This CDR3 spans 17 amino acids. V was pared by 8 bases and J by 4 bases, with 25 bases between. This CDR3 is CARPEGCSRRGKNIQYF. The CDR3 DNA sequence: TGCGCCAGACCCGAAGGGTGTAGCAGAAGAGGGAAAAACATTCAGTACTTC.